This T cell receptor (beta chain) was identified during a study of cytomegalovirus exposure and HLA in healthy donors. The PCR used 60 Vbeta and 13 Jbeta primers. The method was immunoSEQ multiplex PCR; TCRdb's version includes in-frame clones alone and lacks a portion of them. The sample shows 150,000 to 200,000 clones, 65% to 80% of them seen only once. V gave up 2 bases and J gave up 3 bases, with 14 bases separating them. CDR1 and CDR2 (germline): SGHTA, FQGNSA. This CDR3 region has 15 residues. The material sequenced was PBMCs. J is TRBJ2-7 and V is TRBV7-2; perhaps TRBD1 as D (6 bases). This receptor was taken from a woman aged 25 to 39 in good health and CMV-seropositive. The CDR3 coding sequence is TGTGCCAGCAGCTTAAGTCGGCAGGGGCTCTACGAGCAGTACTTC. This sequence encodes CASSLSRQGLYEQYF.